This T cell receptor beta chain comes out of a study of blood T cell repertoires in COVID-19. Study-wide background: Italy, Spain and the United States were the sources of the convalescent and acute COVID-19 samples.

Authors' processing steps: It was from reference gene primer amplification that nucleated cell counts were estimated. Assay: immunoSEQ multiplex PCR; the TCRdb copy retains only in-frame clones and omits some. That table is the source of V, J and clone size, and D and trimming were worked out from the DNA. The sample includes 400,000 to 450,000 clones, about nine tenths of them seen just once. V was clipped by 5 bases and J by 4 bases; unmatched bases: 5. Germline lookup yields CDR1 SGHTA and CDR2 FQGNSA. The CDR3 is made up of 15 amino acids. This receptor was taken from a woman between 25 and 40 years old with active or convalescent COVID-19. The V call is TRBV7-2, the J call TRBJ1-6; 7 nucleotides align to TRBD1. What was sequenced was peripheral blood. CDR3 bases: TGTGCCAGCAGCCCACCGGGACAGTATAATTCACCCCTCCACTTT. As protein: CASSPPGQYNSPLHF.